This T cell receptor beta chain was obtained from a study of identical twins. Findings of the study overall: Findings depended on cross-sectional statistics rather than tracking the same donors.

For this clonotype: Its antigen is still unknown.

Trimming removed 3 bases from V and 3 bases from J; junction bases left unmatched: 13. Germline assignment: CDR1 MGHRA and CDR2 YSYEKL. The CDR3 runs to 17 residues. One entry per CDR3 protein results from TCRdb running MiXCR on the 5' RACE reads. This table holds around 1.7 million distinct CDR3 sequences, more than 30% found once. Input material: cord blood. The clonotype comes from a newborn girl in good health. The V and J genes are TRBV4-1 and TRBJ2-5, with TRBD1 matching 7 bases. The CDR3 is CASSQAILRDSKETQYF. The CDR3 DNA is TGCGCCAGCAGCCAGGCGATCCTCCGGGACAGTAAAGAGACCCAGTACTTC.